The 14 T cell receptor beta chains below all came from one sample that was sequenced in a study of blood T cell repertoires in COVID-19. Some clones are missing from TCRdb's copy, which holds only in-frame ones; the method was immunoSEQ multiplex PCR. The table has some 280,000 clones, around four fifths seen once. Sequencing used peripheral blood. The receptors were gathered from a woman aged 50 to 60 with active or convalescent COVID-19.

The CDR3 here is CASSLQGAGSPLHF. In nucleotides, the CDR3 is TGTGCCAGCAGTTTGCAGGGGGCCGGTTCACCCCTCCACTTT. This rearrangement joins TRBV27 to TRBJ1-6, with TRBD1 matching 8 bases. Germline loops: CDR1 MNHEY, CDR2 SMNVEV (reference sequence). This CDR3 region has 14 residues. Trimming at V came to 3 bases and at J to 9 bases, leaving 4 bases not matched to a gene.

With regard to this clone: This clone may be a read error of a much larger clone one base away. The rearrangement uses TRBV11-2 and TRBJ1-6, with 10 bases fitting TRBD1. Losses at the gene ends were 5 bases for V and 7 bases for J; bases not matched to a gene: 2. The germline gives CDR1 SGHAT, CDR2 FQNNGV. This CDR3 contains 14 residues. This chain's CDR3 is CASSAGQGNSPLHF. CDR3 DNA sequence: TGTGCCAGCAGCGCGGGACAGGGGAATTCACCCCTCCACTTT.

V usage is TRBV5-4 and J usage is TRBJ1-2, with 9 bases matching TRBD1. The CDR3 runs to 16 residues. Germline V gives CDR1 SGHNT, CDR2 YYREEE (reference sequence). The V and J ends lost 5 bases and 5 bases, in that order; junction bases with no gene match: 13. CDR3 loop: CASRVGTGSLLYGYTF. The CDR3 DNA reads TGTGCCAGCAGGGTTGGGACAGGGTCACTCTTATATGGCTACACCTTC.

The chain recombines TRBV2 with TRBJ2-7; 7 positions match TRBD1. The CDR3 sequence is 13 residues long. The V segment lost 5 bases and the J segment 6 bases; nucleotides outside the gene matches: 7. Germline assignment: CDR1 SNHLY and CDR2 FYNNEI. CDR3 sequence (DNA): TGTGCCAGCAGTCCGACAGGGAGACCCGAGCAGTACTTC. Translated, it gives CASSPTGRPEQYF.

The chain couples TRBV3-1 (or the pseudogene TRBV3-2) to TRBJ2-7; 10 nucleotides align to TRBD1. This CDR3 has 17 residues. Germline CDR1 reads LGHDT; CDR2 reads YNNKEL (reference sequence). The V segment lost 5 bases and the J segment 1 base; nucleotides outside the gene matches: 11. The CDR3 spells CASSGQGGFFGSYEQYF. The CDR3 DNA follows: TGTGCCAGCAGCGGACAGGGGGGATTTTTCGGTTCCTACGAGCAGTACTTC.

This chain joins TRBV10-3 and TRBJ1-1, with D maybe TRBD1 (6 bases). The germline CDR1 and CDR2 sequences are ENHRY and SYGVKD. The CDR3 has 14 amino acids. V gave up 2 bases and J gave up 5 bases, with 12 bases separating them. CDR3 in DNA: TGTGCCATCAGTGAGAGGACAGAAAGAACTGAAGCTTTCTTT. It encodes CAISERTERTEAFF.

The CDR3 region is CASSPSGASYEQYF. The CDR3 region has the DNA TGTGCCAGCAGCCCGTCCGGAGCTTCCTACGAGCAGTACTTC. The chain carries TRBV7-9 and TRBJ2-7; D uncertain. V was clipped by 5 bases and J by 1 base, with 12 bases between them. The CDR3 has 14 residues. Germline values: CDR1 SEHNR, CDR2 FQNEAQ (reference sequence).

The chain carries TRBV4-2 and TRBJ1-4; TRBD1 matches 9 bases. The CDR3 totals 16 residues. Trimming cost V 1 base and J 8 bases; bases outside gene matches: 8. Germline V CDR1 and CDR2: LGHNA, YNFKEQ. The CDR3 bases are TGTGCCAGCAGCCAAGCCACAGGGGGCCTCGGAGAAAAACTGTTTTTT. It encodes CASSQATGGLGEKLFF.

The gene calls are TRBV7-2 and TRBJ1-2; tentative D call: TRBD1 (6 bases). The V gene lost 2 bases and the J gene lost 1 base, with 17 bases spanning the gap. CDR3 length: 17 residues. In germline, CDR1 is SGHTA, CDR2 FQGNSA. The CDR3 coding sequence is TGTGCCAGCAGCTTAAGGGCGAGGACAGCTCTTAACTATGGCTACACCTTC. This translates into CASSLRARTALNYGYTF.

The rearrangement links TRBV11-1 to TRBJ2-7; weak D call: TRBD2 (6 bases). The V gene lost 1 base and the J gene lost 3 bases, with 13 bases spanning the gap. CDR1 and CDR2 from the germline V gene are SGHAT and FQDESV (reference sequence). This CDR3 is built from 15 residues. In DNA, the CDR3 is TGTGCCAGCAGCTTAGACCCCACGGGGGACTACGAGCAGTACTTC. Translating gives CASSLDPTGDYEQYF.

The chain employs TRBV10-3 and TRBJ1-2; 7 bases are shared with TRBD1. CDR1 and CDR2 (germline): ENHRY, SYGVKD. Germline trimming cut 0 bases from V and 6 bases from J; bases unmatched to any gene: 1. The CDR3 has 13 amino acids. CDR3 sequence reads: CAISESTGDGYTF. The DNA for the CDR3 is TGTGCCATCAGTGAGTCCACAGGGGATGGCTACACCTTC.

As DNA, the CDR3 is TGTGCCAGCAGCTTAGAATTAAGAGTGAATGAGCAGTTCTTC. Its protein is CASSLELRVNEQFF. V usage is TRBV11-2 and J usage is TRBJ2-1; the D is unclear. The V and J ends lost 0 bases and 7 bases respectively, with 10 bases between them. The CDR3 loop spans 14 amino acids. The germline V gene has CDR1 SGHAT and CDR2 FQNNGV.

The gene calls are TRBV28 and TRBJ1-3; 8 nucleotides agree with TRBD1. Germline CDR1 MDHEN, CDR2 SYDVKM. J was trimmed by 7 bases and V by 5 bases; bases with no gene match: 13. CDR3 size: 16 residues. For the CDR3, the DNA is TGTGCCAGCAGTCCCAGGGGGCGCTTGGGTCCGAACACCATATATTTT. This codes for CASSPRGRLGPNTIYF. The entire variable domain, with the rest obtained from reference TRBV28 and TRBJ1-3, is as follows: DVKVTQSSRYLVKRTGEKVFLECVQDMDHENMFWYRQDPGLGLRLIYFSYDVKMKEKGDIPEGYSVSREKKERFSLILESASTNQTSMYLCASSPRGRLGPNTIYFGEGSWLTVV.

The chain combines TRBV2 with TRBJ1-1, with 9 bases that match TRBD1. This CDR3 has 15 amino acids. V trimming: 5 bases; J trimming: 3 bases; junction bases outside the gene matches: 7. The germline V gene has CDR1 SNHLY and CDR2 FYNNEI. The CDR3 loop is CASSRQGVKDTEAFF. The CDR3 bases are TGTGCCAGCAGTCGACAGGGGGTGAAGGACACTGAAGCTTTCTTT.